In this sample, the clone carrying this T cell receptor beta chain turned up many times. What it binds is unknown. A template switching step contributed a universal primer site, while unique molecular identifiers were present in the cDNA. TCRdb re-analysed the 5' RACE reads in MiXCR, keeping a single row per CDR3 protein. This sample has about 720,000 distinct CDR3 sequences, with approximately 9% found just once. This record belongs to a study of identical twins. Study-wide results and limits: Conclusions leaned on cross-sectional statistical analysis and did not track the same donors over time.

The CDR3 is 15 residues long. The junction had 10 bases not matched to a gene; V was cut back by 4 bases and J by 4 bases. Germline loops: CDR1 SGHRS, CDR2 YFSETQ. These data were likewise used in another study, on yellow fever vaccine responses in identical twins.

The TCR comes from a woman younger than 30 in good health. The chain uses TRBV5-1 and TRBJ1-1, with 7 bases matching TRBD1. Material for sequencing was PBMCs. The CDR3 is CASSNVQGKGTEAFF. The CDR3 bases are TGCGCCAGCAGCAACGTACAGGGGAAGGGCACTGAAGCTTTCTTT.